This TCR beta chain came from a study of cytomegalovirus exposure and HLA in healthy donors (dated by TCRdb to about 2017). In terms of the full investigation: An earlier analysis of several hundred of the donors reported about 300 Gb of sequence data and 117 million unique TCR beta sequences obtained from 150 million to 200 million T cells. In a later genetic analysis, genome-wide SNP genotypes for about three fifths of the 666 donors were used, and that subset was treated as a discovery cohort. The study aimed to test whether signatures of past pathogen exposure could be identified by cataloging public T cell receptors. Rather than drawing on any new phenotypic data, the later analysis identified candidate immune exposures from TCR beta sequences and the way those sequences occurred across donors. HLA typing included class I and class II loci at four-digit resolution. A handful of DR-DQ haplotypes were handled as single units for association and clustering because linkage in the cohort was strong. Typing coverage varied by locus: roughly 629-630 donors for A, B, C, DRB1 and DQB1; roughly 520 for DQA1; about 570 for DPA1; approximately 450 for DPB1. In addition to the first cohort of around 670 subjects, a separate validation cohort of 130 or so different subjects was used. The study profiled the T cell repertoires of under 850 subjects by immunosequencing and related them to cytomegalovirus serostatus. Across some 400 genotyped donors of the cohort, an average of approximately 240,000 unique TCR beta nucleotide sequences per donor were sequenced, and around 19% of those sequences were non-productive. Donor age, sex, ethnicity and CMV serostatus were compiled together with the repertoire data. A later analysis re-analyzed previously published TCR beta repertoires from about 600 donors and added high-resolution HLA genotyping to study TCR occurrence patterns. An earlier analysis of some 500 of the donors used high-throughput TCR beta sequencing to judge whether each TCR beta V gene segment behaved as functional or pseudogenic. Among the roughly 400 genotyped donors, around 81% belonged to the genetic ancestry cluster associated with self-reported Caucasian donors. The study combined high-throughput TCR immunosequencing, statistical association of individual TCRs with disease status, and machine learning to predict cytomegalovirus infection status. Every discovery cohort repertoire had been produced on one sequencing platform. An early release that covered some 640 HLA-typed donors contained about 300 gigabases of sequencing data and roughly 84 million unique TCR sequences. General conclusions and limits of the study: A total of roughly 160 TCR beta chains were listed by the study as associated with cytomegalovirus. V-gene and J-gene trimming of TCR beta chains was associated with a missense DCLRE1C variant in a later genetic analysis, and the association was replicated in an independent cohort. Cytomegalovirus status was reported to be diagnosed by the classifier with high specificity and sensitivity in both the original and validation cohorts. Most TCR sequences were observed very rarely across donors, whereas some public TCRs were present in many individuals. Compared with the approximately 700-donor mean, donors in an Asian-associated ancestry cluster had fewer N-insertions in productive TCRs, according to a later genetic analysis. The authors suggested that the approach could potentially be generalized to other disease states and immunological phenotypes. In a later analysis, most CMV-associated TCR beta chains were found to appear HLA-restricted, with HLA associations seemingly driven largely by CMV exposure. In an earlier analysis of approximately 590 of the donors, most TCR beta V segments appeared in productive rearrangements about 87% or about 30% of the time, broadly matching IMGT annotations. Strong co-occurrence of HLA alleles, especially DR and DQ, made assigning TCR associations to individual alleles difficult. This cohort had only TCR beta chains sequenced, and the lack of alpha or paired-chain data limited which features could be detected. Because counts were too low, some 16 rarely observed V segments, including chromosome 9 orphons, were excluded from the earlier analysis of 587 of the donors. Compared with equally common non-associated chains, HLA-associated TCR beta chains in a later analysis were more clonally expanded and had lower generation probabilities. According to a later analysis, TCR association rates differed among HLA loci, with DRB1 alleles showing the most associated TCRs and HLA-C alleles showing the fewest. At a false discovery rate of 0.05, a later analysis linked fewer than 20,000 TCR beta sequences to specific HLA alleles. Correlated functional status among segregating V segments might reflect linkage disequilibrium, but an unknown experimental factor could not be ruled out. Because HLA typing was unavailable for some donors at each locus, only the typed subset was used in association tests. Three of the identified cytomegalovirus-associated TCR beta chains were confirmed in vitro to be specific for cytomegalovirus antigens. A group of highly shared sequence variants was considered likely to be a technical artifact of the sequencing pipeline. The presence/absence analyses assumed that sequencing depth was roughly uniform across donors, and that assumption may not be true. The only immune exposure information available for the cohort was CMV serostatus. Some IMGT-functional V segments, including TRBV6-2 and TRBV6-3, could not be distinguished by the 87-base-pair reads and were therefore excluded. Several of the top co-occurrence clusters appeared to be linked to parvovirus B19, influenza, CMV and Epstein-Barr virus, according to a later analysis. A further reported finding was that TCR beta sequences accurately predicted the HLA-A and HLA-B alleles for most subjects in the first cohort.

Its CDR3 holds 16 amino acids, cysteine through phenylalanine. The CDR3 DNA has 48 bases and is translated from base 1. Trimming costs V 4 bases and J 0 bases, and their ends lie 10 bases apart. The germline V gene gives CDR1 as KGHSH and CDR2 as LQKENI. Receptor amplification or capture employed the immunoSEQ multiplex PCR assay. The multiplex PCR relied on a mix of 60 forward primers for TCR Vbeta segments and 13 reverse primers for TCR Jbeta segments. Amplification of the CDR3 region of rearranged TCR beta genes was performed with a multiplex PCR assay on genomic DNA. On the Illumina HiSeq System, the amplified TCR beta libraries were sequenced as 87-base-pair reads. Concerning the study's data processing: In a later analysis, some 80 million unique TCR beta chains were counted across the roughly 610 repertoires, and roughly 11 million of these chains were shared by at least two donors. Raw reads were error-corrected and collapsed into unique sequences by a nearest-neighbor algorithm in which closely related sequences were merged to remove PCR and sequencing errors. V, D and J gene segments were assigned by aligning CDR3 sequences to IMGT reference sequences. For a sequence to be retained, a match of at least six nucleotides was required to both a V gene segment and a J gene segment. A rearrangement was called productive if the CDR3 had no stop codons and remained in frame with V and J, and every other rearrangement was called non-productive. CDR3 was defined according to IMGT convention as the region running from the second conserved V-encoded cysteine to the conserved J-encoded phenylalanine. The earlier analysis of about 530 of the donors excluded any sequence lacking an unambiguous match to a single V gene segment. An earlier analysis of 500 to 700 of the donors classified V segments as functional when productive rearrangements were above 56.7% and as segregating when the standard deviation between donors was above 5%. A statistical classification framework was developed to diagnose cytomegalovirus status using the catalog of TCR beta chain sequences. In a later analysis, TCR nucleotide sequences were compared against IMGT/GENE-DB human TR gene sequences so that V and J genes could be assigned. A later analysis assigned CDR3 sequences and most-parsimonious VDJ recombination scenarios with the TCRdist pipeline. In a later analysis, each TCR beta chain was defined by its CDR3 amino acid sequence together with its V-gene family, and reads without a unique V-gene family were excluded. As a way to deal with suspected cross-contamination and a sequencing artifact, a later analysis dropped 640 or so nucleotide sequences that were highly shared and had low generation probability. A later analysis calculated a clonal expansion index for each public chain from normalized within-repertoire ranks of inferred template counts. In a later analysis, generation probabilities were computed with a VDJ recombination model fitted to out-of-frame rearrangements, and the resulting probabilities were checked against IGoR. In a later analysis, TCR-TCR, TCR-HLA and TCR-CMV co-occurrence was scored with hypergeometric tests, and a repertoire-size bias correction was applied to TCR pairs. A later analysis estimated false discovery rates by permuting HLA or CMV assignments 20 times. A later analysis grouped co-occurring TCRs with DBSCAN, adding TCRdist sequence similarity when clustering within HLA-allele-positive subsets. For co-occurrence clustering, repertoires with fewer than 30,000 or more than 120,000 public chains were excluded, along with five repertoires with anomalous nucleotide sharing. Imported from immuneACCESS, the table was reduced by TCRdb to in-frame sequences with V and J called. These copies leave out some clones; in studies compared against another copy, an unresolved V gene accounts for under half, and the cause of the remainder is not known. V, J and clone size were drawn from that table, and D and trimming were deduced from the DNA. This sample lists about 82,000 clones; 60% to 80% were detected once. The top ten constitute around 3.4% of the sample.

About this clone itself: It lacks a known antigen. Base qualities are not provided; no much larger clone lies one nucleotide away.

The cohort was made up of around 720 healthy bone marrow donors. At the time of sampling, every cohort member was nominally healthy, though immune exposures that went unrecorded were likely present. The donor was CMV seronegative and belonged to the group of under 400 seronegative cohort members. Every donor gave a peripheral blood sample, and the peripheral blood mononuclear cells from that sample were used for TCR beta sequencing. Genomic DNA was extracted from the blood cell samples with the Qiagen DNeasy Blood Extraction Kit. The specimen sequenced was PBMCs. The V and J genes are TRBV18 and TRBJ2-6, with TRBD2 tentatively as D gene (5 bases match). The source of this sequence is a man between 45 and 60 years old in good health and CMV-seronegative. The CDR3 protein sequence reads: CASSLSEGSGANVLTF. The DNA sequence reads TGTGCCAGCTCACTTTCAGAGGGCTCTGGGGCCAACGTCCTGACTTTC.